The T cell receptor beta chain described here comes from a study of blood T cell repertoires in COVID-19. In the study overall: T cells, B-cell-depleted T cells, or PBMCs supplied cDNA or gDNA.

This clone was counted between two and nine times. The V end was cut by 0 bases, the J end by 4 bases, with 13 bases between. Germline CDR1 reads SGHRS; CDR2 reads YFSETQ. This CDR3 is 15 amino acids long. Profiling relied on immunoSEQ multiplex PCR, and the TCRdb table lists in-frame clones only, not all of them. This table has approximately 26,000 clones, roughly 90% appearing once. The chain couples TRBV5-1 to TRBJ1-1; D remains ambiguous. This TCR derives from a human donor in a cohort sampled during active COVID-19. What was sequenced was peripheral blood. The CDR3 nucleotides are TGCGCCAGCAGCTTGGGGGGAGGGCCGGGCACTGAAGCTTTCTTT. Residues: CASSLGGGPGTEAFF.